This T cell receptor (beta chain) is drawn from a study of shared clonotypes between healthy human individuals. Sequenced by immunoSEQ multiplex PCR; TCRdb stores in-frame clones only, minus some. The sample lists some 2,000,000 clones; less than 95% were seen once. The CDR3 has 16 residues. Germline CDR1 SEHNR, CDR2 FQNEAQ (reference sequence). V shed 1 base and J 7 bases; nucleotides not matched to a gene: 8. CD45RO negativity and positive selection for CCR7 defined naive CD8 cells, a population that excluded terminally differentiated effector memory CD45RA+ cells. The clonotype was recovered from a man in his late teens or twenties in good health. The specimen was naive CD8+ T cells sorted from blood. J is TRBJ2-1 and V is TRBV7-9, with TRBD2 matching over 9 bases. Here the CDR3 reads CASSLELAGPLNEQFF. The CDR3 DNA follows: TGTGCCAGCAGCTTAGAACTAGCGGGTCCACTGAATGAGCAGTTCTTC.